Sequencing of this T cell receptor beta chain was carried out in a study of cytomegalovirus exposure and HLA in healthy donors. The PCR used 60 Vbeta and 13 Jbeta primers. The data were produced by immunoSEQ multiplex PCR, yet TCRdb's version contains in-frame clones alone and is incomplete. The table records 75,000 to 95,000 clones, just under 70% of them present only once. This clone has a handful of counts. This CDR3 contains 14 residues. With 2 bases removed from V and 0 bases from J, the gap between germline ends came to 9 bases. The V gene's germline CDR1 is SGHRS and CDR2 YFSETQ. The receptor was isolated from a man in his fifties or sixties in good health and CMV-seronegative. The sequenced sample was PBMCs. J is TRBJ2-7 and V is TRBV5-1, with D maybe TRBD2 (5 bases). DNA of the CDR3: TGCGCCAGCAGCTTAACGGGAAGCTCCTACGAGCAGTACTTC. The encoded protein is CASSLTGSSYEQYF.